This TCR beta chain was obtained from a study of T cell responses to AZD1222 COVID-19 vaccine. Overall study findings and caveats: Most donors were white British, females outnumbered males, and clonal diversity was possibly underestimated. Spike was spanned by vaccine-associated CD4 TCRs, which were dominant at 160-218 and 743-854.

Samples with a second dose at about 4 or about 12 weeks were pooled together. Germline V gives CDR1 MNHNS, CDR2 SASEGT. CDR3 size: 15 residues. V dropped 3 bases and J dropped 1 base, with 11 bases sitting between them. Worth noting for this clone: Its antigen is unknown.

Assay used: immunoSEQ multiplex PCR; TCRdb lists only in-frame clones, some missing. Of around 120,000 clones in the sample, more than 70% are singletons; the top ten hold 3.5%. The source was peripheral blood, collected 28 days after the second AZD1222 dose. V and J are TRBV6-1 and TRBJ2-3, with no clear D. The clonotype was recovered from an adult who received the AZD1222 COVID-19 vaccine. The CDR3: CASSDVRPGTDTQYF. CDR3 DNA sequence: TGTGCCAGCAGTGATGTCCGCCCCGGCACAGATACGCAGTATTTT.